This T cell receptor beta chain was sequenced during a study of OX40 agonist ivuxolimab in advanced cancers. Overall study context: The eligibility criteria allowed prior anti-PD-1, anti-PD-L1 or anti-CTLA-4 therapy, and 40% had some.

The V end lost 0 bases, the J end lost 2 bases, and 6 bases lay between the germline ends. CDR3 length: 14 amino acids. Germline CDR1 reads LGHNA; CDR2 reads YSLEER. This table comes from immunoSEQ multiplex PCR, and its TCRdb copy is limited to in-frame clones, with some not included. The repertoire holds 15,000 or so clones, with roughly 80% as singletons. The chain links TRBV4-3 to TRBJ2-3; D unclear. Here the sequenced sample was CD4+ or CD8+ T cells sorted from blood, taken in a trial of the OX40 agonist ivuxolimab. This clonotype was obtained from an adult with an advanced solid tumor such as melanoma, head and neck, liver or kidney cancer. The CDR3 region has the DNA TGCGCCAGCAGCCAAGACCTATTCACAGATACGCAGTATTTT. It yields the protein CASSQDLFTDTQYF.